One and the same sample provided the 30 T cell receptor beta chains below, sequenced in a study of radiation and T cells in renal cell carcinoma. Assay used: immunoSEQ multiplex PCR; TCRdb lists only in-frame clones, some missing. There are about 150,000 clones in the sample; 88% occur only once, and roughly 4.1% lies in the top ten. Time point reported: baseline pretreatment blood. The treatment was: 15 Gy SBRT to primary tumor, nephrectomy 4 weeks later. The source material was blood, sampled from a patient whose treatment included radiotherapy and nephrectomy. Source of these receptors: a woman in her seventies with renal cell carcinoma.

The rearrangement joins TRBV29-1 to TRBJ2-5, with a tentative D call TRBD1 (6 bases). The closer fit of TRBJ2-7 to the DNA end suggests the J call may be wrong. The CDR3 runs 14 residues. The germline gives CDR1 SQVTM, CDR2 ANQGSEA. Here the CDR3 reads CSVVFGQLSYEQYF. The CDR3 nucleotides are TGCAGCGTTGTTTTTGGACAGTTGTCCTACGAGCAGTACTTC.

The J gene is TRBJ1-3, the V gene TRBV19, with TRBD1 as a possible D gene (5 bases). The CDR3 runs to 13 residues. V shed 7 bases and J shed 2 bases, with 9 bases lying between them. CDR1 is LNHDA and CDR2 is SQIVND in the germline V gene (reference sequence). The CDR3 loop is CASKEGAGNTIYF. The DNA for the CDR3 is TGTGCCAGTAAAGAAGGGGCTGGAAACACCATATATTTT.

The chain links TRBV5-1 to TRBJ2-7, with D uncertain. From germline, CDR1 is SGHRS and CDR2 YFSETQ. Deletions cut 3 bases from V and 5 bases from J, with 15 bases between. The CDR3 contains 14 residues. The CDR3 bases are TGCGCCAGCAGCTGGGGTACGGGTACCGACGAGCAGTACTTC. It yields the protein CASSWGTGTDEQYF.

The count of this clone is one. This chain connects TRBV5-4 to TRBJ2-3; D is undetermined. This CDR3 region has 13 residues. The ends were cut back, 2 bases at V and 1 base at J, with 5 bases in the middle. Per germline, CDR1 SGHNT and CDR2 YYREEE (reference sequence). As DNA, the CDR3 is TGTGCCAGCAGCTTCAAAGGCACAGATACGCAGTATTTT. Residues: CASSFKGTDTQYF.

The chain couples TRBV5-1 to TRBJ2-7; TRBD1 agrees at 7 bases. V dropped 4 bases and J dropped 2; count of bases not matched to a gene: 3. This CDR3 comprises 13 residues. Germline assignment: CDR1 SGHRS and CDR2 YFSETQ. Written as DNA, the CDR3 is TGCGCCAGCAGCAAAGACAGGGCCTACGAGCAGTACTTC. Protein sequence: CASSKDRAYEQYF.

This rearrangement joins TRBV2 to TRBJ2-4; 15 bases are shared with TRBD2. V was clipped by 8 bases and J by 8 bases; unmatched bases: 7. Looked up from germline, CDR1 is SNHLY and CDR2 is FYNNEI. The CDR3 has 15 amino acids. The CDR3 sequence is CASSRTSGGADIQYF. The DNA of the CDR3 is TGTGCCAGCTCCCGGACTAGCGGGGGGGCTGACATTCAGTACTTC.

V is TRBV27 and J is TRBJ1-1; D perhaps matches TRBD1 (6 bases). The V end lost 0 bases, the J end lost 2 bases, and 13 bases lay between the germline ends. There are 16 residues in the CDR3. Germline values: CDR1 MNHEY, CDR2 SMNVEV (reference sequence). The CDR3 sequence: CASSLSGGTPNTEAFF. The DNA for the CDR3 is TGTGCCAGCAGTTTATCGGGCGGGACACCTAACACTGAAGCTTTCTTT.

This sequence joins TRBV7-2 and TRBJ1-2; possible D gene TRBD1, 5 bases. V gave up 6 bases and J gave up 3 bases, with 17 bases separating them. This CDR3 region has 15 residues. The germline V gene has CDR1 SGHTA and CDR2 FQGNSA. CDR3 bases: TGTGCCAGCAGGTCCGTTGGCGAGGGGTACTATGGCTACACCTTC. Encoded protein: CASRSVGEGYYGYTF.

The chain employs TRBV11-3 and TRBJ2-2; TRBD2 matches 8 bases. V was clipped by 5 bases and J by 9 bases; unmatched bases: 5. The CDR3 consists of 13 residues. Germline V gene lookup returns CDR1 SGHNT and CDR2 YENEEA. CDR3 residues: CASSAGGRRELFF. CDR3 DNA sequence: TGTGCCAGCAGCGCGGGGGGCAGAAGGGAGCTGTTTTTT.

The chain has TRBV7-9 and TRBJ2-3, with D hard to call. Looked up from germline, CDR1 is SEHNR and CDR2 is FQNEAQ (reference sequence). Trimming shortened V by 3 bases and J by 0 bases, and 1 base separated the two germline ends. The CDR3 contains 12 residues. CDR3 region: CASSFSTDTQYF. The CDR3 bases are TGTGCCAGCAGCTTTAGCACAGATACGCAGTATTTT.

This rearrangement joins TRBV19 to TRBJ1-5, with 10 bases that match TRBD1. The CDR3 consists of 16 residues. V shed 6 bases, J shed 7 bases, and the junction held 12 bases outside the gene matches. Germline V gene sequence: CDR1 LNHDA, CDR2 SQIVND (reference sequence). CDR3 sequence reads: CASRQGDRGRGQPQHF. The CDR3 DNA is TGTGCCAGTAGACAAGGGGACAGGGGTAGAGGACAGCCCCAGCATTTT. Filled out from reference TRBV19 and TRBJ1-5, the complete variable domain reads DGGITQSPKYLFRKEGQNVTLSCEQNLNHDAMYWYRQDPGQGLRLIYYSQIVNDFQKGDIAEGYSVSREKKESFPLTVTSAQKNPTAFYLCASRQGDRGRGQPQHFGDGTRLSIL.

The J gene is TRBJ2-5, the V gene TRBV4-3; either TRBD1 or TRBD2 may supply D (5 bases each). CDR3 length: 15 residues. Germline V lookup: CDR1 LGHNA, CDR2 YSLEER. Between the trimmed V and J ends, which lost 4 bases and 5 bases, there was a span of 17 bases. The CDR3 DNA reads TGCGCCAGCAGCCCCTCCTGGGTGGGGGTGGAGACCCAGTACTTC. Protein: CASSPSWVGVETQYF.

This clone was seen once. The V gene is TRBV2, the J gene TRBJ2-7; TRBD1 matches 9 bases. The CDR3 runs 13 residues. V shed 8 bases, J shed 6 bases, and the junction held 8 bases outside the gene matches. Looked up from germline, CDR1 is SNHLY and CDR2 is FYNNEI. CDR3 loop: CASSDRGKGEQYF. For the CDR3, the DNA is TGTGCCAGCTCCGACAGGGGGAAAGGCGAGCAGTACTTC.

The chain has TRBV28 and TRBJ1-5; 10 nucleotides agree with TRBD1. Germline values: CDR1 MDHEN, CDR2 SYDVKM. The CDR3 has 13 amino acids. Losses at the gene ends were 6 bases for V and 7 bases for J; bases not matched to a gene: 3. The DNA for the CDR3 is TGTGCCAGCAGGCGACAGGGGGCACAGCCCCAGCATTTT. Translation: CASRRQGAQPQHF.

This chain links TRBV6-6 with TRBJ1-2; 8 bases map to TRBD1. Germline V lookup: CDR1 MNHNY, CDR2 SVGAGI (reference sequence). The V gene end was trimmed by 6 bases and the J gene end by 9 bases; junction bases not matched to a gene: 6. This CDR3 comprises 12 residues. The CDR3 protein is CASRTGGSSYTF. The CDR3 region has the DNA TGTGCCAGCAGAACAGGGGGATCAAGCTACACCTTC.

The rearrangement joins TRBV9 to TRBJ2-1; no clear D gene. Germline assignment: CDR1 SGDLS and CDR2 YYNGEE. This CDR3 has 13 residues. Trimming took 2 bases from V and 6 from J, leaving 9 bases between them. CDR3 nucleotides: TGTGCCAGCAGCGTCAAGCCTACCAATGAGCAGTTCTTC. Its translation is CASSVKPTNEQFF.

The rearrangement links TRBV7-9 to TRBJ1-4; a possible D gene is TRBD1 (5 bases). The CDR3 covers 14 residues. V dropped 1 base and J dropped 4 bases, with 7 bases sitting between them. Germline V gene lookup returns CDR1 SEHNR and CDR2 FQNEAQ (reference sequence). The CDR3 DNA reads TGTGCCAGCAGCTTAGGGGGGTTTAATGAAAAACTGTTTTTT. Amino acid sequence: CASSLGGFNEKLFF. The full variable domain, completed using reference TRBV7-9 and TRBJ1-4, is DTGVSQNPRHKITKRGQNVTFRCDPISEHNRLYWYRQTLGQGPEFLTYFQNEAQLEKSRLLSDRFSAERPKGSFSTLEIQRTEQGDSAMYLCASSLGGFNEKLFFGSGTQLSVL.

This sequence joins TRBV4-2 and TRBJ2-2; D uncertain. The CDR3 runs to 13 residues. Looked up from germline, CDR1 is LGHNA and CDR2 is YNFKEQ. Between the trimmed V and J ends, which lost 5 bases and 4 bases, there was a span of 8 bases. CDR3 DNA: TGTGCCAGCAGCTTGCTTATCACCGGGGAGCTGTTTTTT. Its protein product is CASSLLITGELFF.

CDR3 DNA: TGTGCCTGGGGTGGACAGGGACAAGAGACCCAGTACTTC. Residues: CAWGGQGQETQYF. The chain links TRBV30 to TRBJ2-5; 8 bases are a match to TRBD1. V lost 5 bases and J lost 2; bases outside the gene matches: 4. The CDR3 contains 13 residues. Per germline, CDR1 GTSNPN and CDR2 SVGIG (reference sequence).

The chain combines TRBV5-4 with TRBJ1-4; maybe TRBD1 (6 bases). Deletions cut 4 bases from V and 6 bases from J, with 13 bases between. The CDR3 runs 14 residues. CDR1 SGHNT and CDR2 YYREEE come from the germline V gene (reference sequence). The CDR3 loop is CASSTGWEDEKLFF. In DNA form, the CDR3 reads TGTGCCAGCAGCACAGGGTGGGAAGATGAAAAACTGTTTTTT.

This sequence joins TRBV14 and TRBJ1-2; D may be TRBD1 (6 bases). V dropped 2 bases and J dropped 6 bases, with 19 bases sitting between them. The CDR3 spans 16 residues. In germline, CDR1 is SGHDN, CDR2 FVKESK. CDR3 in amino acids: CASSQHRGGAINGYTF. The CDR3 nucleotides are TGTGCCAGCAGCCAACATAGGGGGGGCGCGATTAATGGCTACACCTTC.

The rearrangement joins TRBV13 to TRBJ1-1; D unclear. Deletions cut 1 base from V and 7 bases from J, with 13 bases between. Germline V gives CDR1 PRHDT, CDR2 FYEKMQ (reference sequence). There are 14 residues in the CDR3. This CDR3 is CASSLAPPYSEAFF. For the CDR3, the DNA is TGTGCCAGCAGCTTAGCCCCCCCCTACAGTGAAGCTTTCTTT.

The V gene is TRBV28, the J gene TRBJ1-1, with D possibly being TRBD1 (5 bases). Trimming stripped 6 bases from V and 4 bases from J, with 15 bases between. The CDR3 is 14 residues long. Germline values: CDR1 MDHEN, CDR2 SYDVKM. CDR3 in amino acids: CASRPTVASTEAFF. CDR3 sequence (DNA): TGTGCCAGCAGGCCGACAGTGGCGAGCACTGAAGCTTTCTTT. The variable domain in full, completed from reference TRBV28 and TRBJ1-1, reads DVKVTQSSRYLVKRTGEKVFLECVQDMDHENMFWYRQDPGLGLRLIYFSYDVKMKEKGDIPEGYSVSREKKERFSLILESASTNQTSMYLCASRPTVASTEAFFGQGTRLTVV.

In this sample, this clone turned up a few times. The chain has TRBV11-3 and TRBJ2-5, with D perhaps TRBD1 (8 bases). The V and J ends lost 5 bases and 7 bases respectively, with 17 bases between them. The CDR3 contains 14 residues. Germline-derived CDR1 and CDR2 are SGHNT and YENEEA. The CDR3 region is CASSQGGTGGTQYF. Written as DNA, the CDR3 is TGTGCCAGCAGCCAGGGGGGGACAGGAGGGACCCAGTACTTC.

Only one count was recorded for this clone. DNA of the CDR3: TGTGCCAGCAGGCTTACAGGTACTCGGGCTGGCTACACCTTC. Residues: CASRLTGTRAGYTF. The chain uses TRBV27 and TRBJ1-2, with D tentatively TRBD1 (5 bases). Deletions cut 6 bases from V and 7 bases from J, with 18 bases between. Germline CDR1 MNHEY, CDR2 SMNVEV (reference sequence). This CDR3 has 14 amino acids.

The V call is TRBV19, the J call TRBJ1-5; 7 nucleotides align to TRBD1. Germline CDR1 LNHDA, CDR2 SQIVND (reference sequence). Trimming at V came to 3 bases and at J to 1 base, leaving 9 bases not matched to a gene. The CDR3 totals 17 residues. The CDR3 sequence: CASSMRKGAGSNQPQHF. CDR3 DNA sequence: TGTGCCAGTAGTATGAGGAAGGGGGCAGGGAGCAATCAGCCCCAGCATTTT.

The J gene is TRBJ1-1, the V gene TRBV6-5; D may be TRBD1 (6 bases). The CDR3 is made up of 14 amino acids. Germline CDR1 reads MNHEY; CDR2 reads SVGAGI. Trimming removed 4 bases from V and 1 base from J, with 10 bases in between. The CDR3 DNA sequence: TGTGCCAGCAGTTCTCAGGGGACGAACACTGAAGCTTTCTTT. Amino acids: CASSSQGTNTEAFF.

The V call is TRBV7-9, the J call TRBJ1-5; 7 bases are shared with TRBD1. CDR3 length equals 13 residues. V shed 5 bases and J 7 bases; nucleotides not matched to a gene: 5. Germline V CDR1 and CDR2: SEHNR, FQNEAQ (reference sequence). CDR3 in amino acids: CASSQGGGQPQHF. The CDR3 DNA follows: TGTGCCAGCAGCCAAGGAGGGGGCCAGCCCCAGCATTTT.

The chain employs TRBV7-8 and TRBJ1-4, with D hard to call. The V end was cut by 4 bases, the J end by 10 bases, with 10 bases between. The V gene's germline CDR1 is SGHVS and CDR2 FQNEAQ. The CDR3 covers 12 residues. CDR3 nucleotide sequence: TGTGCCAGCAGCTCACAAGGCAGAAAACTGTTTTTT. Translation: CASSSQGRKLFF.

The rearrangement joins TRBV19 to TRBJ1-1, with D unclear. The V gene lost 0 bases and the J gene lost 1 base, with 9 bases spanning the gap. CDR1 is LNHDA and CDR2 is SQIVND in the germline V gene (reference sequence). The CDR3 has 15 amino acids. The CDR3 loop reads CASSIDFPGNTEAFF. Here the CDR3 DNA reads TGTGCCAGTAGTATAGATTTTCCGGGGAACACTGAAGCTTTCTTT.